These 29 T cell receptor beta chains originate from one sample sequenced in a study of control samples from healthy donors and cancer patients (TCRdb year 2020). The library was produced with the immunoSEQ multiplex PCR assay. Entries here come from immuneACCESS through TCRdb and include only in-frame sequences with V and J called. Some clones fail to appear in such tables; in the studies checked, an unresolved V gene covers under half of the shortfall, and the cause of the remainder is unknown. The sample data list 150,000 to 200,000 clones, and around 90% of these were observed just once. The leading ten clones occupy around 11% of the sample. Sequenced sample: blood. The source of these receptors is a man aged 25-45 years in good health.

CDR3 sequence: CASSISGRGQGNTEAFF. The CDR3 DNA reads TGTGCCAGTAGTATTTCAGGGAGAGGACAGGGGAACACTGAAGCTTTCTTT. The chain recombines TRBV19 with TRBJ1-1; 8 bases map to TRBD1. J gave up 1 base and V 3 bases, and 10 bases lay outside the gene matches. CDR1 and CDR2 from the germline V gene are LNHDA and SQIVND (reference sequence). The CDR3 has 17 amino acids.

This clone was counted only a few times. Other DNA sequences of this sample code for an identical CDR3. V and J are TRBV6-1 and TRBJ1-4; D gene uncertain. V lost 1 base, J lost 4 bases, and 7 bases lay in between. The germline V gene has CDR1 MNHNS and CDR2 SASEGT. This CDR3 spans 14 amino acids. CDR3 nucleotides: TGTGCCAGCAGTGAAGGGAGCCTTAATGAAAAACTGTTTTTT. This encodes CASSEGSLNEKLFF.

Notes on this clone: Other nucleotide sequences in the sample specify the same CDR3. V is TRBV7-9 and J is TRBJ2-3, with D uncertain. The CDR3 has 11 residues. The ends were cut back, 2 bases at V and 6 bases at J, with 3 bases in the middle. Germline V CDR1 and CDR2: SEHNR, FQNEAQ (reference sequence). Written as DNA, the CDR3 is TGTGCCAGCAGCTTAACGGATACGCAGTATTTT. It is translated as CASSLTDTQYF.

The V and J genes are TRBV7-9 and TRBJ1-2, with D hard to call. V gave up 1 base and J gave up 3 bases, with 9 bases separating them. The CDR3 has 14 residues. Germline V CDR1 and CDR2: SEHNR, FQNEAQ (reference sequence). The CDR3, as DNA: TGTGCCAGCAGCTTAGGAGCGGCAGACTATGGCTACACCTTC. The encoded protein is CASSLGAADYGYTF.

This clone was recorded a few times. V usage is TRBV19 and J usage is TRBJ2-7; a weak D match, TRBD2 (6 bases). V was trimmed by 1 base and J by 3 bases, leaving 7 bases between them. The length of the CDR3 is 13 residues. Germline values: CDR1 LNHDA, CDR2 SQIVND (reference sequence). The CDR3 here is CASSIGGDYEQYF. Here the CDR3 DNA reads TGTGCCAGTAGTATAGGCGGGGACTACGAGCAGTACTTC.

J is TRBJ1-2 and V is TRBV5-1; 8 bases line up with TRBD1. CDR1 and CDR2 (germline): SGHRS, YFSETQ. This CDR3 has 14 residues. V shed 4 bases, J shed 1 base, and the junction held 3 bases outside the gene matches. The CDR3 spells CASSAGQGNYGYTF. The CDR3 nucleotides read TGCGCCAGCAGCGCCGGACAGGGTAACTATGGCTACACCTTC. Full variable domain (outside the CDR3, taken from reference TRBV5-1 and TRBJ1-2): KAGVTQTPRYLIKTRGQQVTLSCSPISGHRSVSWYQQTPGQGLQFLFEYFSETQRNKGNFPGRFSGRQFSNSRSEMNVSTLELGDSALYLCASSAGQGNYGYTFGSGTRLTVV.

The chain is built from TRBV5-1 and TRBJ2-5, with 10 positions matching TRBD2. CDR3 size: 13 residues. Trimming cost V 2 bases and J 5 bases; bases outside gene matches: 0. From germline, CDR1 is SGHRS and CDR2 YFSETQ. In DNA form, the CDR3 reads TGCGCCAGCAGCTTTAGCGGGGGGGAGACCCAGTACTTC. It yields the protein CASSFSGGETQYF.

The chain couples TRBV19 to TRBJ2-1, with a tentative D call TRBD2 (6 bases). Trimming shortened V by 4 bases and J by 4 bases, and 8 bases separated the two germline ends. The CDR3 runs 13 residues. Germline values: CDR1 LNHDA, CDR2 SQIVND (reference sequence). The CDR3 here is CASSTTSYNEQFF. In DNA, the CDR3 is TGTGCCAGTAGTACGACTAGTTACAATGAGCAGTTCTTC.

V is TRBV12-3 or TRBV12-4 and J is TRBJ1-2, with D perhaps TRBD1 (5 bases). The CDR3 runs 13 residues. V was cut by 7 bases and J by 8 bases, with 17 bases left in between. The CDR3 DNA follows: TGTGCCAGCACCAATATTGGGGGAGGAGGCTACACCTTC. Its translation is CASTNIGGGGYTF.

This chain links TRBV24-1 with TRBJ1-1, with TRBD1 matching over 11 bases. Germline V CDR1 and CDR2: KGHDR, SFDVKD. With V trimmed by 5 bases and J by 1 base, 5 bases remained unmatched. The CDR3 runs 16 residues. The CDR3 sequence: CATSAGQGGANTEAFF. CDR3 in DNA: TGTGCCACCAGTGCGGGACAGGGGGGCGCGAACACTGAAGCTTTCTTT.

This chain connects TRBV6-1 to TRBJ2-7; D gene unclear. CDR1 is MNHNS, CDR2 SASEGT, per germline. The CDR3 runs 13 residues. The V gene lost 3 bases and the J gene lost 2 bases, with 8 bases spanning the gap. CDR3 residues: CASSERPAYEQYF. DNA of the CDR3: TGTGCCAGCAGTGAGCGACCTGCCTACGAGCAGTACTTC.

The chain employs TRBV6-4 and TRBJ2-5; possibly TRBD2 for D (7 bases). The CDR3 extends over 18 amino acids. With 3 bases removed from V and 2 bases from J, the gap between germline ends came to 22 bases. Looked up from germline, CDR1 is MRHNA and CDR2 is SNTAGT. CDR3 region: CASSEGGIGQLIQETQYF. CDR3 nucleotide sequence: TGTGCCAGCAGTGAGGGGGGGATAGGACAGTTAATTCAAGAGACCCAGTACTTC.

The chain joins TRBV19 to TRBJ2-1, with D unresolved. The CDR3 has 15 residues. The germline CDR1 and CDR2 sequences are LNHDA and SQIVND (reference sequence). V lost 11 bases and J lost 0, with 17 bases in between. The CDR3 bases are TGTGCCTGCCGAAGGGCAGAAAGCTCCTACAATGAGCAGTTCTTC. Translation gives CACRRAESSYNEQFF.

V is TRBV15 and J is TRBJ1-3, with 8 bases matching TRBD1. Germline CDR1 reads LNHNV; CDR2 reads YYDKDF (reference sequence). This CDR3 spans 14 amino acids. V dropped 9 bases and J dropped 4; count of bases not matched to a gene: 8. The DNA for the CDR3 is TGTGCCACGTCAGGGGGCCGCGGGGGAAACACCATATATTTT. Translation gives CATSGGRGGNTIYF.

This clone turned up a few times. The CDR3 region is CASSESGSQETQYF. CDR3 sequence (DNA): TGCGCCAGCAGTGAGTCTGGCAGTCAAGAGACCCAGTACTTC. The gene calls are TRBV10-1 and TRBJ2-5, with D unclear. V lost 0 bases and J 2 bases, leaving 7 bases between the germline ends. CDR3 length equals 14 residues. CDR1 is WNHNN, CDR2 SYGVQD, per germline (reference sequence).

The chain is built from TRBV4-3 and TRBJ1-6; no reliable D call. The length of the CDR3 is 16 residues. Germline CDR1 and CDR2: LGHNA and YSLEER. With 0 bases removed from V and 5 bases from J, the gap between germline ends came to 11 bases. The CDR3 here is CASSQEGGNHNSPLHF. Here the CDR3 DNA reads TGCGCCAGCAGCCAAGAAGGAGGGAACCATAATTCACCCCTCCACTTT.

This clone was detected only once. V gene TRBV19 combines with J gene TRBJ1-2; a weak D match, TRBD1 (5 bases). CDR1 LNHDA and CDR2 SQIVND come from the germline V gene (reference sequence). The CDR3 spans 14 residues. The V end lost 7 bases, the J end lost 0 bases, and 12 bases lay between the germline ends. The CDR3 bases are TGTGCCAGTACCTTGGGGCCAGCTAACTATGGCTACACCTTC. Protein sequence: CASTLGPANYGYTF. Drawing the rest from reference TRBV19 and TRBJ1-2, the complete variable domain is DGGITQSPKYLFRKEGQNVTLSCEQNLNHDAMYWYRQDPGQGLRLIYYSQIVNDFQKGDIAEGYSVSREKKESFPLTVTSAQKNPTAFYLCASTLGPANYGYTFGSGTRLTVV.

The chain is built from TRBV4-2 and TRBJ1-1; D unclear. This CDR3 is built from 14 residues. V dropped 5 bases and J dropped 3 bases, with 13 bases sitting between them. Germline values: CDR1 LGHNA, CDR2 YNFKEQ. CDR3 in amino acids: CASSASPQDTEAFF. CDR3 bases: TGTGCCAGCAGCGCCAGCCCCCAGGACACTGAAGCTTTCTTT.

The gene calls are TRBV24-1 and TRBJ1-1; TRBD1 aligns across 9 bases. V lost 7 bases to trimming and J lost 4 bases; unmatched junction nucleotides: 15. The germline CDR1 and CDR2 sequences are KGHDR and SFDVKD. The CDR3 totals 17 residues. The CDR3 sequence is CATRGTGKGSGSTEAFF. The CDR3 bases are TGTGCCACCAGGGGGACAGGGAAAGGGTCCGGGAGCACTGAAGCTTTCTTT.

The chain employs TRBV6-1 and TRBJ2-5; perhaps TRBD2 as D (5 bases). The CDR3 contains 12 residues. Trimming took 7 bases from V and 1 from J, leaving 7 bases between them. Germline V gene data show CDR1 as MNHNS and CDR2 as SASEGT. CDR3 sequence (DNA): TGTGCCAGCACGGGGAGCCAAGAGACCCAGTACTTC. It yields the protein CASTGSQETQYF.

This chain uses TRBV7-2 with TRBJ1-3; D ambiguous. Between the trimmed V and J ends, which lost 3 bases and 0 bases, there was a span of 12 bases. This CDR3 has 16 amino acids. Germline values: CDR1 SGHTA, CDR2 FQGNSA. In DNA, the CDR3 is TGTGCCAGCAGCTTTGGTCCACTCACCTCTGGAAACACCATATATTTT. Translating it yields CASSFGPLTSGNTIYF.

The chain links TRBV6-5 to TRBJ2-1; unclear D gene. Germline CDR1 and CDR2: MNHEY and SVGAGI. Trimming took off 5 bases at V and 7 bases at J, with 12 bases between the two ends. The CDR3 extends over 13 amino acids. The CDR3 region is CASSPEVVNEQFF. For the CDR3, the DNA is TGTGCCAGCAGTCCCGAGGTGGTGAATGAGCAGTTCTTC.

The chain recombines TRBV7-9 with TRBJ1-5; D not certain. Germline loops: CDR1 SEHNR, CDR2 FQNEAQ (reference sequence). V was pared by 1 base and J by 6 bases, with 13 bases between. The CDR3 is 15 amino acids. The CDR3 is CASSLGSPWSQPQHF. DNA of the CDR3: TGTGCCAGCAGCTTAGGTTCCCCGTGGAGTCAGCCCCAGCATTTT.

The chain uses TRBV7-2 and TRBJ2-3, with 11 bases fitting TRBD2. CDR3 size: 16 residues. The junction had 6 bases not matched to a gene; V was cut back by 5 bases and J by 2 bases. Looked up from germline, CDR1 is SGHTA and CDR2 is FQGNSA. CDR3 DNA sequence: TGTGCCAGCAGCACTACTAGCGGGGGCCTCACAGATACGCAGTATTTT. Its protein product is CASSTTSGGLTDTQYF.

The chain links TRBV15 to TRBJ2-5; D gene ambiguous. Germline V gives CDR1 LNHNV, CDR2 YYDKDF (reference sequence). CDR3 length: 14 residues. V was clipped by 0 bases and J by 2 bases, with 7 bases between them. CDR3 DNA sequence: TGTGCCACCAGCAGAGATTTGCTACAAGAGACCCAGTACTTC. The encoded protein is CATSRDLLQETQYF.

The J gene is TRBJ1-2, the V gene TRBV4-1; D may be TRBD1 (6 bases). Germline V CDR1 and CDR2: MGHRA, YSYEKL. Between the trimmed V and J ends, which lost 5 bases and 3 bases, there was a span of 10 bases. The CDR3 is 13 residues long. The CDR3 reads CASSRRQDYGYTF. For the CDR3, the DNA is TGCGCCAGCAGCAGGAGACAGGACTATGGCTACACCTTC.

The rearrangement joins TRBV18 to TRBJ1-4; 9 bases line up with TRBD1. The CDR3 loop spans 18 amino acids. The V segment lost 4 bases and the J segment 3 bases; nucleotides outside the gene matches: 12. In germline, CDR1 is KGHSH, CDR2 LQKENI. CDR3 DNA sequence: TGTGCCAGCTCACTTTATACAGGGGGCGAGAGGTCTAATGAAAAACTGTTTTTT. Protein sequence: CASSLYTGGERSNEKLFF.

V gene TRBV7-3 combines with J gene TRBJ1-6; D is possibly TRBD1 (5 bases). V was pared by 5 bases and J by 7 bases, with 12 bases between. Per germline, CDR1 SGHTA and CDR2 FQGTGA. This CDR3 is built from 14 residues. The CDR3, as DNA: TGTGCCAGCAGCATTGGGGCCGAAAATTCACCCCTCCACTTT. Translated, it gives CASSIGAENSPLHF.

This sequence joins TRBV19 and TRBJ1-5; D is ambiguous. The CDR3 has 14 amino acids. The V end was cut by 6 bases, the J end by 0 bases, with 9 bases between. CDR1 and CDR2 from the germline V gene are LNHDA and SQIVND (reference sequence). The CDR3 sequence is CASRGQYSNQPQHF. CDR3 in DNA: TGTGCCAGTAGAGGTCAATATAGCAATCAGCCCCAGCATTTT.